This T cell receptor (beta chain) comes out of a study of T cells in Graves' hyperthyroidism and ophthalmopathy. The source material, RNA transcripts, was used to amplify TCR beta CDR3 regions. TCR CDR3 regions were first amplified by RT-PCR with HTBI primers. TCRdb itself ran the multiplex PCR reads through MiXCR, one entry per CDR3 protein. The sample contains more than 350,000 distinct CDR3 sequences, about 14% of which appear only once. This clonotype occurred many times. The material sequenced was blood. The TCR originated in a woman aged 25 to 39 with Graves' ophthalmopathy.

As DNA, the CDR3 is TGTGCCAGCAGTCAAATACCGGGACAGGGTTCCTACGAGCAGTACTTC. As protein: CASSQIPGQGSYEQYF. The V gene is TRBV6-1, the J gene TRBJ2-7; TRBD1 matches at 9 bases. Looked up from germline, CDR1 is MNHNS and CDR2 is SASEGT. V dropped 5 bases and J dropped 1; count of bases not matched to a gene: 9. This CDR3 is built from 16 residues.